The 13 T cell receptor beta chains listed next were all sequenced from one sample in a study of T-cell reconstitution after alpha-beta-depleted transplantation in children. Unique molecular identifiers featured in how the TCRbeta library was prepared. Each CDR3 protein gets one entry after TCRdb re-called the PCR reads with MiXCR. The sample includes approximately 500,000 distinct CDR3 sequences, about 10% seen only once; the top ten take 2% to 2.5%. The sequencing here drew on PBMCs, taken before TCRalphabeta/CD19-depleted stem cell transplant. These receptors were collected from a child aged 2-15 years with inherited bone marrow failure, due to receive a stem cell transplant.

This clonotype was detected many times. The V gene is TRBV29-1, the J gene TRBJ2-1, with TRBD2 matching 7 bases. This CDR3 has 11 residues. CDR1 and CDR2 from the germline V gene are SQVTM and ANQGSEA. This CDR3 reads CRTSLDNEQFF. CDR3 DNA sequence: TGCAGGACTAGCCTCGACAATGAGCAGTTCTTC.

This clonotype was detected many times. This sequence joins TRBV25-1 and TRBJ1-5; D unresolved. This CDR3 is 13 amino acids long. Germline V gene sequence: CDR1 MGHDK, CDR2 SYGVNS. Between the trimmed V and J ends, which lost 1 base and 6 bases, there was a span of 7 bases. The CDR3 spells CASSEFKGQPQHF. The DNA for the CDR3 is TGTGCCAGCAGTGAATTTAAGGGTCAGCCCCAGCATTTT.

The sample holds a few counts of this clonotype. The V call is TRBV3-1, the J call TRBJ2-1; 12 nucleotides line up with TRBD2. Trimming took 4 bases from V and 8 from J; bases not matched to a gene: 3. This CDR3 is built from 14 residues. The germline CDR1 and CDR2 sequences are LGHDT and YNNKEL (reference sequence). The CDR3 here is CASSRLAGDYEQFF. In DNA, the CDR3 is TGTGCCAGCAGCCGACTAGCGGGAGACTATGAGCAGTTCTTC.

J is TRBJ1-4 and V is TRBV20-1, with 11 nucleotides matching TRBD1. In germline, CDR1 is DFQATT, CDR2 SNEGSKA (reference sequence). V was pared by 6 bases and J by 2 bases, with 14 bases of the junction left unmatched. This CDR3 region has 18 residues. The CDR3 nucleotides read TGCAGTGCCACAATGTGGGACAGGGGGGCACCTACTAATGAAAAACTGTTTTTT. This sequence encodes CSATMWDRGAPTNEKLFF.

This clonotype was detected many times. This chain connects TRBV15 to TRBJ2-5, with 7 bases that match TRBD2. The germline CDR1 and CDR2 sequences are LNHNV and YYDKDF (reference sequence). Trimming at V came to 2 bases and at J to 4 bases, leaving 7 bases not matched to a gene. CDR3 length: 15 amino acids. The CDR3 sequence: CATSRSGGRGETQYF. The CDR3 coding sequence is TGTGCCACCAGCAGATCCGGTGGGAGGGGAGAGACCCAGTACTTC.

This clonotype was seen many times. The CDR3 DNA follows: TGTGCCAGCACTACCCTGGGTCTCTATGGCTACACCTTC. As protein: CASTTLGLYGYTF. V usage is TRBV27 and J usage is TRBJ1-2; no reliable D call. Deletions cut 7 bases from V and 4 bases from J, with 13 bases between. Germline V CDR1 and CDR2: MNHEY, SMNVEV (reference sequence). The CDR3 runs 13 residues.

The chain recombines TRBV5-1 with TRBJ2-1; D might be TRBD1 (6 bases). From germline, CDR1 is SGHRS and CDR2 YFSETQ. V lost 1 base and J lost 2, with 13 bases in between. This CDR3 region has 16 residues. CDR3 residues: CASSLYVGHPYNEQFF. The CDR3 DNA is TGCGCCAGCAGCTTGTATGTGGGACATCCCTACAATGAGCAGTTCTTC.

This clonotype was counted many times. The rearrangement joins TRBV24-1 to TRBJ2-5; TRBD1 matches 8 bases. Germline CDR1 is KGHDR and CDR2 is SFDVKD. V was clipped by 3 bases and J by 3 bases; unmatched bases: 5. This CDR3 comprises 15 residues. As DNA, the CDR3 is TGTGCCACCAGTGATCCGGGACAGGCAGAAGAGACCCAGTACTTC. Translated: CATSDPGQAEETQYF.

This clonotype appeared many times. The CDR3 coding sequence is TGTGCCAGCAGCTTGGGCGGCCACTATGGCTACACCTTC. The encoded protein is CASSLGGHYGYTF. The V and J genes are TRBV27 and TRBJ1-2, with no clear D. The germline CDR1 and CDR2 sequences are MNHEY and SMNVEV (reference sequence). The V end lost 6 bases, the J end lost 3 bases, and 11 bases lay between the germline ends. CDR3 length equals 13 residues.

This clonotype appeared many times. The chain links TRBV6-2 or TRBV6-3 to TRBJ2-2; 7 positions match TRBD1. The CDR3 runs 14 residues. Per germline, CDR1 MNHEY and CDR2 SVGEGT. V lost 5 bases and J lost 5; bases outside the gene matches: 5. The CDR3 sequence is CASSTPTGTGELFF. The CDR3, as DNA: TGTGCCAGCAGTACCCCGACAGGGACCGGGGAGCTGTTTTTT.

This clonotype has at least ten counts. The chain is built from TRBV5-1 and TRBJ2-4; 9 nucleotides agree with TRBD2. J was trimmed by 1 base and V by 0 bases; bases with no gene match: 17. The CDR3 contains 21 residues. Germline V gene data show CDR1 as SGHRS and CDR2 as YFSETQ. CDR3 loop: CASSLERLSGRRRDAKNIQYF. In DNA form, the CDR3 reads TGCGCCAGCAGCTTGGAACGATTGAGCGGGAGGCGCCGGGATGCCAAAAACATTCAGTACTTC.

There are many counts of this clonotype. The gene calls are TRBV5-1 and TRBJ2-2; D gene ambiguous. Germline V lookup: CDR1 SGHRS, CDR2 YFSETQ. Trimming stripped 2 bases from V and 2 bases from J, with 10 bases between. The CDR3 runs to 15 residues. The CDR3 nucleotides read TGCGCCAGCAGCTTATGGGCCGAAAACACCGGGGAGCTGTTTTTT. Translating gives CASSLWAENTGELFF.

The chain recombines TRBV5-1 with TRBJ2-2; unclear D gene. The CDR3 spans 14 residues. V was clipped by 4 bases and J by 3 bases, with 10 bases between them. Germline V gene sequence: CDR1 SGHRS, CDR2 YFSETQ. CDR3 region: CASSPRADTGELFF. Here the CDR3 DNA reads TGCGCCAGCAGCCCACGGGCGGACACCGGGGAGCTGTTTTTT.